The 18 T cell receptor beta chains listed next were all sequenced from one sample in a study of T cells in Graves' hyperthyroidism and ophthalmopathy. Amplified TCR beta CDR3 regions derived from RNA transcripts. Primed by the HTBI set, a first-round RT-PCR was run on the TCR CDR3. TCRdb analysed the multiplex PCR reads with MiXCR anew, one entry per CDR3 protein. The sample yields about 52,000 distinct CDR3 sequences, 48% seen once. Sample: blood. These receptors all stem from a woman between 45 and 65 years old with Graves' ophthalmopathy.

The sample holds many counts of this clonotype. V and J are TRBV6-5 and TRBJ2-7; 7 bases align to TRBD2. Losses at the gene ends were 2 bases for V and 4 bases for J; bases not matched to a gene: 5. CDR1 is MNHEY, CDR2 SVGAGI, per germline. This CDR3 has 14 amino acids. The CDR3 DNA is TGTGCCAGCAGTTACGGTGCGGGAGCTTACGAGCAGTACTTC. It translates to CASSYGAGAYEQYF.

This chain uses TRBV30 with TRBJ1-1; D is ambiguous. Germline CDR1 and CDR2: GTSNPN and SVGIG (reference sequence). The CDR3 runs to 12 residues. V was clipped by 4 bases and J by 0 bases, with 6 bases between them. The CDR3 nucleotides read TGTGCCTGGACCGTTTTGAACACTGAAGCTTTCTTT. Its protein product is CAWTVLNTEAFF.

This clonotype was observed many times. The chain's CDR3 is CASSRQGSSAYEQYF. Written as DNA, the CDR3 is TGTGCCAGCAGCCGACAGGGGTCAAGCGCCTACGAGCAGTACTTC. The V and J genes are TRBV12-3 or TRBV12-4 and TRBJ2-7; 8 positions agree with TRBD1. The CDR3 has 15 residues. The junction had 9 bases not matched to a gene; V was cut back by 6 bases and J by 2 bases.

This clonotype was detected once. Given the absence of the conserved phenylalanine or tryptophan at the CDR3 end, a read error is likely. The chain joins TRBV19 to TRBJ2-7; D is undetermined. V dropped 1 base and J dropped 2 bases, with 12 bases sitting between them. CDR3 length equals 15 residues. Germline V gene lookup returns CDR1 LNHDA and CDR2 SQIVND (reference sequence). The DNA for the CDR3 is TGTGCCAGTAGTATAGTGACGGAGAGCGCCTACGAGCAGTACTCC. Amino acid sequence: CASSIVTESAYEQYS.

The CDR3 DNA is TGTGCCAGTACCCCAAGCGGGAGGGCAGATGAGCAGTTCTTC. Protein sequence: CASTPSGRADEQFF. This sequence joins TRBV7-2 and TRBJ2-1, with TRBD2 matching 10 bases. CDR1 SGHTA and CDR2 FQGNSA come from the germline V gene. Losses at the gene ends were 9 bases for V and 8 bases for J; bases not matched to a gene: 10. The CDR3 sequence is 14 residues long.

This clonotype was recorded at least ten times. The gene calls are TRBV14 and TRBJ2-7; D unresolved. Germline V lookup: CDR1 SGHDN, CDR2 FVKESK. This CDR3 region has 16 residues. Trimming stripped 3 bases from V and 5 bases from J, with 20 bases between. The CDR3 region has the DNA TGTGCCAGCAGCCATCCTCACCCCGGGCGGCCTAACGAGCAGTACTTC. As protein: CASSHPHPGRPNEQYF.

This clonotype was seen at least ten times. The rearrangement links TRBV7-9 to TRBJ1-1, with D maybe TRBD1 (5 bases). The CDR3 is made up of 15 amino acids. V was clipped by 5 bases and J by 3 bases, with 16 bases between them. The germline V gene encodes CDR1 SEHNR and CDR2 FQNEAQ (reference sequence). For the CDR3, the DNA is TGTGCCAGCAGCCAGAGGGGTGGGGGGGACACTGAAGCTTTCTTT. Protein sequence: CASSQRGGGDTEAFF. The whole variable domain, filled in from reference TRBV7-9 and TRBJ1-1, reads DTGVSQNPRHKITKRGQNVTFRCDPISEHNRLYWYRQTLGQGPEFLTYFQNEAQLEKSRLLSDRFSAERPKGSFSTLEIQRTEQGDSAMYLCASSQRGGGDTEAFFGQGTRLTVV.

This clonotype occurred many times. This chain joins TRBV6-6 and TRBJ1-1, with D uncertain. Deletions cut 0 bases from V and 10 bases from J, with 15 bases between. CDR1 and CDR2 (germline): MNHNY, SVGAGI (reference sequence). This CDR3 comprises 14 residues. CDR3 protein: CASSYSGPGSGAFF. The CDR3 DNA reads TGTGCCAGCAGTTACTCAGGACCTGGAAGCGGAGCTTTCTTT.

A remark on this clonotype: Here the CDR3 omits its conserved ending phenylalanine or tryptophan, so a read error is the likely source. CDR3 in amino acids: CAGSRQLLAEGLGEQFS. DNA for the CDR3: TGTGCCGGCAGCAGACAACTACTAGCTGAGGGATTGGGTGAGCAGTTCTCC. The chain is built from TRBV7-2 and TRBJ2-1, with a possible D match to TRBD2 (6 bases). Germline V gene lookup returns CDR1 SGHTA and CDR2 FQGNSA. This CDR3 is built from 17 residues.

About this clonotype: The conserved phenylalanine or tryptophan normally closing the CDR3 is absent here, so this likely arose from a read error. It is unclear where the CDR3 begins or ends on the DNA, so no DNA is shown, and the CDR3 is as TCRdb lists it. V is TRBV20-1 and J is TRBJ1-3. Germline lookup yields CDR1 DFQATT and CDR2 SNEGSKA (reference sequence). The CDR3 is 10 residues long, counting both termini. CDR3: CSARGNSGHT.

The chain combines TRBV5-6 with TRBJ1-1; D is uncertain. Germline V lookup: CDR1 SGHDT, CDR2 YYEEEE. CDR3 length: 14 residues. Trimming cost V 1 base and J 1 base, with 8 bases left between them. CDR3 loop: CASSLWEGNTEAFF. The CDR3 coding sequence is TGTGCCAGCAGCTTGTGGGAAGGGAACACTGAAGCTTTCTTT.

This clonotype was counted ten times or more. V gene TRBV12-3 or TRBV12-4 combines with J gene TRBJ2-3; D is ambiguous. The CDR3 has 12 residues. The V and J ends lost 5 bases and 6 bases respectively, with 9 bases between them. CDR3 in amino acids: CASSRSEDTQYF. The CDR3 DNA reads as TGTGCCAGCAGTCGAAGCGAGGATACGCAGTATTTT.

V usage is TRBV15 and J usage is TRBJ2-5, with 7 bases lining up with TRBD1. J was trimmed by 13 bases and V by 4 bases; bases with no gene match: 15. There are 14 residues in the CDR3. Germline values: CDR1 LNHNV, CDR2 YYDKDF (reference sequence). The CDR3 region has the DNA TGTGCCACCAGCAAGGACAGGCTACGAGAAAAACTGTACTTC. Translation gives CATSKDRLREKLYF.

To note about this clonotype: At one of its ends the junction is not consistent with the germline gene, which may arise from a read error. This chain connects TRBV20-1 to TRBJ2-7; D may be TRBD2 (5 bases). CDR1 is DFQATT, CDR2 SNEGSKA, per germline (reference sequence). This CDR3 is built from 16 residues. CDR3 coding DNA: TGCAGTGCTAGGTTCACTGAGGGTCAAGGCGGCTACGGGCAGTACTTC. Translated, it gives CSARFTEGQGGYGQYF.

This clonotype was observed many times. V is TRBV2 and J is TRBJ1-5, with a possible D match to TRBD1 (6 bases). CDR1 and CDR2 (germline): SNHLY, FYNNEI. The V end was cut by 7 bases, the J end by 4 bases, with 14 bases between. The CDR3 spans 14 residues. The CDR3 is CASTRAQGNQPQHF. The CDR3 coding sequence is TGTGCCAGCACTAGGGCCCAGGGGAATCAGCCCCAGCATTTT.

This clonotype was observed many times. The J gene is TRBJ2-5, the V gene TRBV2; 11 nucleotides agree with TRBD1. Germline V gene sequence: CDR1 SNHLY, CDR2 FYNNEI. The length of the CDR3 is 17 residues. With 6 bases clipped from V and 5 bases from J, the junction kept 14 bases outside the gene matches. CDR3 protein: CASRDQDRGQWKETQYF. DNA for the CDR3: TGTGCCAGCAGGGACCAGGACAGGGGGCAATGGAAGGAGACCCAGTACTTC.

This clonotype was observed many times. V gene TRBV28 combines with J gene TRBJ2-7; weak D call: TRBD1 (5 bases). Trimming left V 3 bases short and J 9 bases short, with 15 bases between. The CDR3 is 13 amino acids. Germline CDR1 is MDHEN and CDR2 is SYDVKM. CDR3 bases: TGTGCCAGCAGTTTCTCTCTCAGGGTGCGGCAGTACTTC. The encoded protein is CASSFSLRVRQYF.

This clonotype has ten or more counts. The rearrangement uses TRBV19 and TRBJ2-1; 8 bases are shared with TRBD2. CDR3 size: 15 residues. Germline assignment: CDR1 LNHDA and CDR2 SQIVND (reference sequence). V trimming: 3 bases; J trimming: 3 bases; junction bases outside the gene matches: 4. CDR3 bases: TGTGCCAGTAGTATTCCCAGCGGGAGCTACAATGAGCAGTTCTTC. Protein: CASSIPSGSYNEQFF.